Ten or more counts support the clone carrying this T cell receptor (beta chain). Its specificity is unknown. CDR1 is MNHEY and CDR2 is SVGAGI in the germline V gene. The CDR3 covers 15 residues. V was pared by 4 bases and J by 2 bases, with 11 bases between. This sample was taken from a study of regulatory T cells in long-lasting Graves disease. Study results and limitations: Persistent Graves' disease cases displayed lower TCR diversity than newly diagnosed ones.

Library construction for TCR beta used iRepertoire HTBI primers and Arm-PCR of CDR3 regions. A single record per CDR3 protein comes from TCRdb applying MiXCR to the multiplex PCR reads. Of 530,000 or so distinct CDR3 sequences listed, about 14% are singletons. Time point reported: newly diagnosed GD, antithyroid drugs for less than 3 months. Scientists built the TCR library using RNA that was extracted from PBMCs. An endocrinology department in Xi'an, China, recruited the patients. The EDTA tubes were filled with nine milliliters of drawn peripheral blood. These same records also appear under a second study, on T cells in Graves' hyperthyroidism and ophthalmopathy. This second study notes: HTBI primers were the set used in a first-round RT-PCR of the TCR CDR3.

The V call is TRBV6-5, the J call TRBJ1-4; D is possibly TRBD1 (6 bases). Sequencing used peripheral blood mononuclear cells (PBMCs), obtained at new diagnosis, from a patient treated with antithyroid drugs. The TCR comes from a young man with Graves disease. For the CDR3, the DNA is TGTGCCAGCAGTTCTCAGGGGAGTACTAATGAAAAACTGTTTTTT. It codes for CASSSQGSTNEKLFF.